This TCR beta chain was identified in a study of T cell responses to AZD1222 COVID-19 vaccine (dated by TCRdb to about 2021). Some background on the complete study: A total of 233 trial participants underwent TCR sequencing, of whom about 200 received two doses of AZD1222 and some 25 received two doses of the MenACWY control vaccine. Enrollment into the trials was organized by age into subgroups of 18-55, 56-69 and 70-plus years, and those subgroups contained approximately 150, 30 and 60 TCR-sequenced participants, respectively. The study at large found these results: After two AZD1222 doses, both the breadth and the depth of spike-specific TCRs were significantly higher than at day 0 and than in MenACWY recipients. In the small 56-69-year group, the increase in depth fell short of significance, most likely because of low power. Nearly half of unique spike-specific TCRs reportedly recognized epitopes outside regions mutated in the B.1.351 and B.1.1.7 variants. The whole spike protein was spanned by vaccine-associated CD4 TCRs, and dominant responses were seen in regions 160-218 and 743-854. Because no samples from the day 14 peak response were available, repertoires could be characterized only after the peak T cell response. Participants were mostly white British, with more females than males. The authors suggested clonal diversity may have been underestimated. Conclusions about previously exposed vaccinees are limited because only five to seven AZD1222 recipients were SARS-CoV-2 seropositive at baseline.

The CDR3 regions of human TCRbeta chains were analyzed by immunosequencing. The authors processed their data as follows. Repertoire TCRs were matched against a reference library of SARS-CoV-2-specific TCRs generated with the MIRA antigen-specificity platform. Breadth was defined as the fraction of unique TCRs that were SARS-CoV-2-associated, and depth was defined as the fraction of total T cells that were SARS-CoV-2-associated. Using the MIRA data, each spike-specific TCR was assigned both to the spike region to which the TCR was reactive and to a CD4 or CD8 class. Log10-transformed breadth and depth values were compared by one-way ANOVA with Sidak's multiple comparisons tests. TCRdb retrieved this table from immuneACCESS and kept in-frame rearrangements only. Not all clones are present; in checked studies, unresolved V genes account for under half, and no reason is known for the remainder. V, J and clone size reflect that table, while D and trimming were determined from the DNA. The sample table records over 90,000 clones; 92% of these occur just once. The biggest ten clones account for 3.1% of the sample.

The time point label on this specimen signifies: about 28 days (+/-7) after the second vaccine dose. AZD1222 recipients given second doses at about 4 weeks or at about 12 weeks were pooled, since spike-specific TCR depth and breadth were not found to differ between the two schedules. The vaccinee samples were drawn from two UK trials, COV001 and COV002, one of which was a single-blind randomized controlled phase 2/3 trial testing AZD1222 (ChAdOx1 nCoV-19) in healthy adults. For TCRbeta chain sequencing, PBMC samples were collected from trial participants at day 0 and at day 28 after the second dose. With respect to this clone: This receptor's antigen is unknown. No base quality information exists; no much larger clone differs at one position.

Including the terminal cysteine and phenylalanine, the CDR3 comprises 15 residues. Only the CDR3 part of the read is kept: 45 bases, read in frame from the first base. V is trimmed back by 2 bases and J by 3 bases, and the junction contains 3 bases that no gene match accounts for. Reading the germline V gene (reference sequence) gives CDR1 SGHNT and CDR2 YYREEE. The sequencing here drew on peripheral blood, taken 28 days after the second AZD1222 dose. The sequence came from an adult who received the AZD1222 COVID-19 vaccine. Here the chain combines TRBV5-4 and TRBJ2-1, and 9 junction bases match TRBD2. The nucleotides read TGTGCCAGCAGCTTAAGACTAGCGGACTACAATGAGCAGTTCTTC. It encodes CASSLRLADYNEQFF. The CDR3 plus the reference TRBV5-4 and TRBJ2-1 genes for the other parts give the full variable domain: ETGVTQSPTHLIKTRGQQVTLRCSSQSGHNTVSWYQQALGQGPQFIFQYYREEENGRGNFPPRFSGLQFPNYSSELNVNALELDDSALYLCASSLRLADYNEQFFGPGTRLTVL.